This T cell receptor (beta chain) derives from a study of OX40 agonist ivuxolimab in advanced cancers. Study in general: Averaging about 60 years in age, with a range of about 23 to 79, the cohort was approximately 83% male. Study outcomes and limitations: On average, CD8+ T cells showed a greater number of expanded clones than CD4+.

Points on this clone: Its matching antigen is unknown.

Assay: immunoSEQ multiplex PCR; the TCRdb copy retains only in-frame clones and omits some. This sample has tens of thousands of clones, with about 87% found just once. With 7 bases removed from V and 0 bases from J, the gap between germline ends came to 15 bases. The CDR3 contains 16 residues. Germline V CDR1 and CDR2: LGHNA, YNFKEQ. The sequences come from CD4+ or CD8+ T cells sorted from blood, collected in a trial of the OX40 agonist ivuxolimab. V and J are TRBV4-2 and TRBJ2-2; no reliable D call. This TCR derives from an adult with an advanced solid tumor such as melanoma, head and neck, liver or kidney cancer. The CDR3 loop is CASTRYPSPNTGELFF. The CDR3 DNA sequence: TGTGCCAGCACCCGATACCCAAGCCCGAACACCGGGGAGCTGTTTTTT.